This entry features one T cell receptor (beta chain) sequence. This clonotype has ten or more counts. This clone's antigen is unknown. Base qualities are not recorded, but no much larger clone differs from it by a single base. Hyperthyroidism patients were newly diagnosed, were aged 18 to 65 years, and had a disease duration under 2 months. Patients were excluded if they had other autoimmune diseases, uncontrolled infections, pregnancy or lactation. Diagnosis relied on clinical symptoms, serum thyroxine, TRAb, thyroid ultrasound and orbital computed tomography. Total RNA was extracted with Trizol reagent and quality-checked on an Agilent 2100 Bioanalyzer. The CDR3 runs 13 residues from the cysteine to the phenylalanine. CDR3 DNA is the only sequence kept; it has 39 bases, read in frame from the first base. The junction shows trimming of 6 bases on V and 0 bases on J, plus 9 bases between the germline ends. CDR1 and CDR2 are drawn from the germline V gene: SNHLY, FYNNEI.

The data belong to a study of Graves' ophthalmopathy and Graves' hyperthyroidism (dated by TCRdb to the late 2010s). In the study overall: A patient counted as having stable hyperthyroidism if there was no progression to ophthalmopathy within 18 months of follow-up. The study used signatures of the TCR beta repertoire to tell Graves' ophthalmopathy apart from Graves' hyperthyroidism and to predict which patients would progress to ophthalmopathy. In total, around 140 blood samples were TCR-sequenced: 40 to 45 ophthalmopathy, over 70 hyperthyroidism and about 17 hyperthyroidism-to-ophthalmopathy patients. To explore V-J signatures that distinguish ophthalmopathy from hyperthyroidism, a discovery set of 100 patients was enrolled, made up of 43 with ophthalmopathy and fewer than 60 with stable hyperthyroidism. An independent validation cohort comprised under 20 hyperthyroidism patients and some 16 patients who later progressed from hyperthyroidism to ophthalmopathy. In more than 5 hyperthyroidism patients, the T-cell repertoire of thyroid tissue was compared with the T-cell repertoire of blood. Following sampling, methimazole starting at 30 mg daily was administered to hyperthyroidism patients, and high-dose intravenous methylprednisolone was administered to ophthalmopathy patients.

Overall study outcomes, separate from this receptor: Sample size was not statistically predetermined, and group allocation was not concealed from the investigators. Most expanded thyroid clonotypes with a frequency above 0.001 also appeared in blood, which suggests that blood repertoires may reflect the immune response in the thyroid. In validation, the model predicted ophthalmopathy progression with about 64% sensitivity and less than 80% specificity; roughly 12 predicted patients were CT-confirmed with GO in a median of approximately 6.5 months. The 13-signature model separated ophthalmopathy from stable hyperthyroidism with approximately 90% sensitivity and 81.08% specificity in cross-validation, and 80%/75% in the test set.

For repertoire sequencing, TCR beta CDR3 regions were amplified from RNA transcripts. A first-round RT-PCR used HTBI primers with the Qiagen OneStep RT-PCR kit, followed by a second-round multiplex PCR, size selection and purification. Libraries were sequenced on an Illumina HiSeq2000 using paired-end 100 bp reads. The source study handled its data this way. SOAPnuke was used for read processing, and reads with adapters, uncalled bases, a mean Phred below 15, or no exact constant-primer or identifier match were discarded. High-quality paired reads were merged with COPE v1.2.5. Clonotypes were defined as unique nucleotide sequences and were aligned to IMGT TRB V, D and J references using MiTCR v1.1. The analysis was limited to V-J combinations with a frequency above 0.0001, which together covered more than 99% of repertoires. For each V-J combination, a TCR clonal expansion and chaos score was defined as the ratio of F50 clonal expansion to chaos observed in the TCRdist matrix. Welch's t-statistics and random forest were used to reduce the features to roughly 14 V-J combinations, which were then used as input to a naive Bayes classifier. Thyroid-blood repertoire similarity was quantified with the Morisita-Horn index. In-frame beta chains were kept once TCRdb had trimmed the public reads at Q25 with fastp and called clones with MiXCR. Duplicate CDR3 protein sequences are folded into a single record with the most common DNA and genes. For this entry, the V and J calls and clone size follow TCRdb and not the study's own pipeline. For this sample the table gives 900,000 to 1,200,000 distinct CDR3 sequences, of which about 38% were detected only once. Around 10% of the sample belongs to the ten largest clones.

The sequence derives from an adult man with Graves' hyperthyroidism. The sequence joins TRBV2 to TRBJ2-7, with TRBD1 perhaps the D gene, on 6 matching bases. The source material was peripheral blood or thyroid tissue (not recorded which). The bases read TGTGCCAGCAGGGACAGTAGCTCCTACGAGCAGTACTTC. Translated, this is CASRDSSSYEQYF.